Listed below are T cell receptor beta chains from one sample, sequenced in a study of Graves' ophthalmopathy and Graves' hyperthyroidism. TCRdb independently ran MiXCR on the multiplex PCR reads; one entry per CDR3 protein. The sample has 400,000 or so distinct CDR3 sequences, over 15% seen once. Sequencing was performed on peripheral blood. The receptors originated from a woman aged 18-29 years with stable Graves' hyperthyroidism. The CDR3 runs from the conserved cysteine through the conserved F or W. Fields, in order: D gene, clone size, J gene, V gene, CDR3 protein, CDR3 DNA. The D gene is left open where the match is weak. Size values are once, few and many counts, or a class for expanded clones, and some rows have none.

NA,many,TRBJ2-5,TRBV7-2,CASSLRLRQNQETQYF,TGTGCCAGCAGCTTAAGGTTGCGGCAGAACCAAGAGACCCAGTACTTC
NA,many,TRBJ1-5,TRBV11-2,CASSSGSLQPQHF,TGTGCCAGCAGCTCGGGCAGTTTGCAGCCCCAGCATTTT
TRBD1,many,TRBJ1-1,TRBV6-5,CASAGQTKAFF,TGTGCCAGCGCGGGACAGACAAAAGCTTTCTTT
NA,many,TRBJ1-5,TRBV12-3/TRBV12-4,CASTELVDQPQHF,TGTGCCAGCACCGAGTTAGTTGATCAGCCCCAGCATTTT
TRBD1,once,TRBJ1-2,TRBV3-1,CASSHPDRVNGALGHTF,TGTGCCAGCAGCCACCCGGACAGGGTGAATGGGGCGCTCGGCCACACCTTC
NA,many,TRBJ1-6,TRBV6-1,CASKGVTGSPLHF,TGTGCCAGCAAGGGGGTAACGGGTTCACCCCTCCACTTT
TRBD1,many,TRBJ2-7,TRBV19,CASRRTGDVGEQYF,TGTGCCAGTCGCCGGACAGGGGATGTAGGCGAGCAGTACTTC
NA,many,TRBJ1-2,TRBV29-1,CSVDYREGYTF,TGCAGCGTTGATTACAGGGAGGGCTACACCTTC
NA,many,TRBJ1-2,TRBV6-2/TRBV6-3,CASSYEGDNGYTF,TGTGCCAGCAGTTACGAGGGGGATAATGGCTACACCTTC
NA,many,TRBJ1-1,TRBV19,CASSTQSGTEAFF,TGTGCCAGTAGTACGCAATCGGGAACTGAAGCTTTCTTT
NA,many,TRBJ2-4,TRBV20-1,CSARETKGWENIQYF,TGCAGTGCCAGGGAAACGAAGGGTTGGGAAAACATTCAGTACTTC
TRBD1,many,TRBJ2-7,TRBV7-8,CASSAWTGLEYEQYF,TGTGCCAGCAGCGCATGGACAGGCCTTGAGTACGAGCAGTACTTC
TRBD1,NA,TRBJ1-1,TRBV20-1,CSAYDRGLNTEAFF,TGCAGTGCTTACGACAGGGGGCTGAACACTGAAGCTTTCTTT
NA,many,TRBJ2-7,TRBV27,CASSSSYPPYEQYF,TGTGCCAGCAGTTCGTCCTATCCCCCCTACGAGCAGTACTTC
NA,many,TRBJ1-1,TRBV7-2,CASSLQAGDTEAFF,TGTGCCAGCAGCCTCCAAGCGGGGGACACTGAAGCTTTCTTT
TRBD2,many,TRBJ2-5,TRBV10-1,CASSGLAGSQETQYF,TGCGCCAGCAGTGGACTAGCGGGGTCCCAAGAGACCCAGTACTTC
NA,NA,TRBJ1-2,TRBV29-1,CSVVEVAGGGGRFGYTF,TGCAGCGTTGTTGAAGTGGCCGGCGGAGGAGGGAGGTTTGGCTACACCTTC
NA,many,TRBJ1-2,TRBV6-1,CASSDTASRGYGYTF,TGTGCCAGCAGTGACACGGCTTCCAGGGGCTATGGCTACACCTTC
TRBD1,NA,TRBJ2-2,TRBV15,CATSGDRAAGELFF,TGTGCCACCAGCGGGGACAGGGCTGCGGGGGAGCTGTTTTTT
TRBD1,many,TRBJ1-1,TRBV11-2,CASSILQGRNTEAFF,TGTGCCAGCAGCATCCTACAGGGGCGTAACACTGAAGCTTTCTTT